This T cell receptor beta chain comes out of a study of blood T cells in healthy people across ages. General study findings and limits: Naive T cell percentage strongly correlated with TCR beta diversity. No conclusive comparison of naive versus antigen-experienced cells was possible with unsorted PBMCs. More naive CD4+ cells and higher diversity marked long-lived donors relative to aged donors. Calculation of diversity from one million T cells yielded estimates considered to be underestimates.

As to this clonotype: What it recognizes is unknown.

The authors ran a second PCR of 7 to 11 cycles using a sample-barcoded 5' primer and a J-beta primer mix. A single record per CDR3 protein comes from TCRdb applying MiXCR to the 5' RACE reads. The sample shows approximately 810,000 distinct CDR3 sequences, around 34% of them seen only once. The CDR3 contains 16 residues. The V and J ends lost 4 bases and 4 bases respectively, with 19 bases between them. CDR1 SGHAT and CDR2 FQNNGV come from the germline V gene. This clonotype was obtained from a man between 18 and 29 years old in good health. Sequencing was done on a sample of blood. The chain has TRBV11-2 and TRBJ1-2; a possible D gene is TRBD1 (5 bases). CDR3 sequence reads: CASSSSRQGGPYGYTF. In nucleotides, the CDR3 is TGTGCCAGCAGCTCGAGTCGGCAGGGAGGACCCTATGGCTACACCTTC.